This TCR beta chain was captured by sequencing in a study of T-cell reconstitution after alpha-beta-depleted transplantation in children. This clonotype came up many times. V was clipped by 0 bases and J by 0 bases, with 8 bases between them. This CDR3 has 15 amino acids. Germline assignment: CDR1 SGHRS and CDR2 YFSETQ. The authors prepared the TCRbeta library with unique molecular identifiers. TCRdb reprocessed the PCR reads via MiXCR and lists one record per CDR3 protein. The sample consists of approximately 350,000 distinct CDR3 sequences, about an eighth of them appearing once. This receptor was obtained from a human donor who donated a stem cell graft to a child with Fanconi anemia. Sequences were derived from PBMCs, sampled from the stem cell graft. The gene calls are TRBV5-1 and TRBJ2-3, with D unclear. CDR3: CASSLDKTSTDTQYF. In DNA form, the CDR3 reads TGCGCCAGCAGCTTGGACAAAACTAGCACAGATACGCAGTATTTT.